The entry that follows covers one TCR beta chain sequence. Its antigen is not known. Trimming pared 5 bases from V and 5 bases from J, leaving 15 bases between. The germline V gene encodes CDR1 SQVTM and CDR2 ANQGSEA. The CDR3 sequence is 14 residues long. The data originate from a study of T cells in Graves' hyperthyroidism and ophthalmopathy. General observations from the study: Ophthalmopathy, which appeared later, was predicted by the model a median approximately 6.7 months before onset.

It was considered stable Graves' hyperthyroidism when ophthalmopathy did not progress within 18 months. It was RNA transcripts that yielded the amplified TCR beta CDR3 regions. The study used the HTBI primer set for a first-round RT-PCR of the TCR CDR3. In TCRdb, the multiplex PCR reads were re-called with MiXCR into one record per CDR3 protein. The sample lists 700,000 or so distinct CDR3 sequences, 16% occurring once. V usage is TRBV29-1 and J usage is TRBJ1-4; D may be TRBD1 (5 bases). Sequenced sample: blood. This sequence originates from a man in his late teens or twenties with Graves' hyperthyroidism. The CDR3 nucleotides are TGCAGCGTTAGCACGGGGACGGGCAATGAAAAACTGTTTTTT. Protein sequence: CSVSTGTGNEKLFF. The full variable domain, completed using reference TRBV29-1 and TRBJ1-4, is SAVISQKPSRDICQRGTSLTIQCQVDSQVTMMFWYRQQPGQSLTLIATANQGSEATYESGFVIDKFPISRPNLTFSTLTVSNMSPEDSSIYLCSVSTGTGNEKLFFGSGTQLSVL.